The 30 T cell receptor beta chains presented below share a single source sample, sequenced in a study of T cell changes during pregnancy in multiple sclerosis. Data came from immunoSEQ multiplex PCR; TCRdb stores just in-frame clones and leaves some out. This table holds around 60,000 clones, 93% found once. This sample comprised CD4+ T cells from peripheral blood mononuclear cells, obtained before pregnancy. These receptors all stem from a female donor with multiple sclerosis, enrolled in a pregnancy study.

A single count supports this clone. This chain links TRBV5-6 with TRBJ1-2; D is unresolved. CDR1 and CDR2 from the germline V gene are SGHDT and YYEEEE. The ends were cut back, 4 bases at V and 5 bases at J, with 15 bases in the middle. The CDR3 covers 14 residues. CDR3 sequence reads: CASSGEVAVYGYTF. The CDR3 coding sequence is TGTGCCAGCAGCGGGGAGGTGGCGGTTTATGGCTACACCTTC.

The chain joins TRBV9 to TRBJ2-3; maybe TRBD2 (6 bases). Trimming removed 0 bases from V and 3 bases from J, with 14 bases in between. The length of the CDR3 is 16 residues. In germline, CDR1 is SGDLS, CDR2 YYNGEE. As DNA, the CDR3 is TGTGCCAGCAGCGTAGATAGCGGAGGAGGTACAGATACGCAGTATTTT. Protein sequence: CASSVDSGGGTDTQYF. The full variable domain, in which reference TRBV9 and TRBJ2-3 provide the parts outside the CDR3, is DSGVTQTPKHLITATGQRVTLRCSPRSGDLSVYWYQQSLDQGLQFLIQYYNGEERAKGNILERFSAQQFPDLHSELNLSSLELGDSALYFCASSVDSGGGTDTQYFGPGTRLTVL.

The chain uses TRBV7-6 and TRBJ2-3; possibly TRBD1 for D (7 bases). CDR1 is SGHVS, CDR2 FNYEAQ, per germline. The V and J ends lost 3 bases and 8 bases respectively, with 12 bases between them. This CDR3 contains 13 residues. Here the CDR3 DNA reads TGTGCCAGCAGCTTGGGGACAGCGGGTACGCAGTATTTT. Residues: CASSLGTAGTQYF.

DNA for the CDR3: TGTGCCAGCAGAAGCAAACAACCCGGGGGCGAGCAGTACTTC. Translating it yields CASRSKQPGGEQYF. The gene calls are TRBV5-4 and TRBJ2-7, with D possibly matching TRBD2 (6 bases). CDR1 is SGHNT, CDR2 YYREEE, per germline (reference sequence). This CDR3 contains 14 residues. The germline V and J ends were trimmed by 5 bases and 6 bases, with 18 bases remaining between them.

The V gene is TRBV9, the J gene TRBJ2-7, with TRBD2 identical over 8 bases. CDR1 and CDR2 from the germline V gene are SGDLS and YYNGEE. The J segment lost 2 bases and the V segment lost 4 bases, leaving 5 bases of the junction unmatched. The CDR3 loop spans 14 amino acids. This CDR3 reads CASSLGLGAYEQYF. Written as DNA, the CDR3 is TGTGCCAGCAGCCTGGGACTAGGCGCCTACGAGCAGTACTTC.

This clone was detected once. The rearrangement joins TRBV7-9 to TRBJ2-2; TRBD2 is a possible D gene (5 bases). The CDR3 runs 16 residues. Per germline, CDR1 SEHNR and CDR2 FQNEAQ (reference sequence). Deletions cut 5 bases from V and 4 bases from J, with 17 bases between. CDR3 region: CASSPSSGWGTGELFF. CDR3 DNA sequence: TGTGCCAGCAGCCCATCCTCGGGGTGGGGCACCGGGGAGCTGTTTTTT. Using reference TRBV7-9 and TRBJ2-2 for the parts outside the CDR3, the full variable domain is DTGVSQNPRHKITKRGQNVTFRCDPISEHNRLYWYRQTLGQGPEFLTYFQNEAQLEKSRLLSDRFSAERPKGSFSTLEIQRTEQGDSAMYLCASSPSSGWGTGELFFGEGSRLTVL.

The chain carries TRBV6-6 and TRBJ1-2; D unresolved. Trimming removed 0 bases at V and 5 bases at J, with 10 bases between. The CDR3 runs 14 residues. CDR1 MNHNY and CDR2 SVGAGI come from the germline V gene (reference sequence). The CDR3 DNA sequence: TGTGCCAGCAGTTACTCGACTAGCGGGTATGGCTACACCTTC. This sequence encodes CASSYSTSGYGYTF.

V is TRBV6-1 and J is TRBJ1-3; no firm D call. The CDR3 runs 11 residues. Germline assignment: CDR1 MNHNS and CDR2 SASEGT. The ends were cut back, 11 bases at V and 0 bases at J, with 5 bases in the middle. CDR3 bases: TGTGCCGTCTTCTCTGGAAACACCATATATTTT. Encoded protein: CAVFSGNTIYF.

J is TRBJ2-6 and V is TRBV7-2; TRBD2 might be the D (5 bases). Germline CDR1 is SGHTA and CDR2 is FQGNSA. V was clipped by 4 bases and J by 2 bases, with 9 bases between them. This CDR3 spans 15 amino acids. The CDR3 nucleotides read TGTGCCAGCAGCTCGGCGGGCGCTGGGGCCAACGTCCTGACTTTC. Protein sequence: CASSSAGAGANVLTF.

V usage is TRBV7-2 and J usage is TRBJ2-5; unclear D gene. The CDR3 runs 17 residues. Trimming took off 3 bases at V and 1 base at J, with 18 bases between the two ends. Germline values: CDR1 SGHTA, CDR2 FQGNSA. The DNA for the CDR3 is TGTGCCAGCAGCTTCATTGAGGCTATTACTTCCCAAGAGACCCAGTACTTC. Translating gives CASSFIEAITSQETQYF.

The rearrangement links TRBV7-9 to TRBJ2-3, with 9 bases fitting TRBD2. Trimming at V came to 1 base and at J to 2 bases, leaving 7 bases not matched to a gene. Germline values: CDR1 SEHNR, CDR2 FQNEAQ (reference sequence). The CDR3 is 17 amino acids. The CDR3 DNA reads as TGTGCCAGCAGCTTAGTCCCGGGACTAGCTTACACAGATACGCAGTATTTT. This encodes CASSLVPGLAYTDTQYF.

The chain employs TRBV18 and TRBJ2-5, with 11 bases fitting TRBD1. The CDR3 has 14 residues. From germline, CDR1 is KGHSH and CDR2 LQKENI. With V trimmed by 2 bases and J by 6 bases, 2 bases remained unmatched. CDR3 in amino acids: CASSPGQGAKTQYF. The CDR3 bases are TGTGCCAGCTCACCAGGACAGGGGGCGAAGACCCAGTACTTC.

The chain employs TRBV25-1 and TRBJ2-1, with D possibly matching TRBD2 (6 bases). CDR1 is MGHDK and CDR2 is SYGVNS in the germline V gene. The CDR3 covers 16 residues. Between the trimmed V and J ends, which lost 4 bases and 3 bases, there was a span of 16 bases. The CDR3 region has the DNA TGTGCCAGCAGTGTCGGGAGTCTTACATACTACAATGAGCAGTTCTTC. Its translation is CASSVGSLTYYNEQFF. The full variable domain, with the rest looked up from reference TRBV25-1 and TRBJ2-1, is EADIYQTPRYLVIGTGKKITLECSQTMGHDKMYWYQQDPGMELHLIHYSYGVNSTEKGDLSSESTVSRIRTEHFPLTLESARPSHTSQYLCASSVGSLTYYNEQFFGPGTRLTVL.

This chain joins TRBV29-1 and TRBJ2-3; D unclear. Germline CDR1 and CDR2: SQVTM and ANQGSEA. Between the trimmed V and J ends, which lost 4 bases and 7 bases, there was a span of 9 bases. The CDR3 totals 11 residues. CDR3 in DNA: TGCAGCGTTGTGACTGATCATACGCAGTATTTT. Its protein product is CSVVTDHTQYF.

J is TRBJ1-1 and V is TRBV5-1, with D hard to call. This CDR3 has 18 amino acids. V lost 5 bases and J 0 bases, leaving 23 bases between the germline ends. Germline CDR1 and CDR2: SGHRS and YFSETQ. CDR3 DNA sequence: TGCGCCAGCAGTGAGCAGGATTTTCTCCGCCCTCTGAACACTGAAGCTTTCTTT. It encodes CASSEQDFLRPLNTEAFF.

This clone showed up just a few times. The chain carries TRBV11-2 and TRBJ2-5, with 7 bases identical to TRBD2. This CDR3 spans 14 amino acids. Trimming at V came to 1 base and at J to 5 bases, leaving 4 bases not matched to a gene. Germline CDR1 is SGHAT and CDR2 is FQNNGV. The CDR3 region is CASSLVVSGETQYF. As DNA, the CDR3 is TGTGCCAGCAGCTTAGTGGTTAGCGGGGAGACCCAGTACTTC.

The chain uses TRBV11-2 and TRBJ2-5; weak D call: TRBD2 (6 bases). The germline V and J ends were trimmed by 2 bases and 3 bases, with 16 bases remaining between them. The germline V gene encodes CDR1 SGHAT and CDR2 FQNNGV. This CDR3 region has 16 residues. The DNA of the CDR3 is TGTGCCAGCAGCTTATGGGGGGATTTGGTCGAAGAGACCCAGTACTTC. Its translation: CASSLWGDLVEETQYF.

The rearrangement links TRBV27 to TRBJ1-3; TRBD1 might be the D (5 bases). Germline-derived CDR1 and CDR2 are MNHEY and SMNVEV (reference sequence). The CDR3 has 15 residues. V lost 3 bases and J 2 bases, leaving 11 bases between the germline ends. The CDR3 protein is CASSFASGTGNTIYF. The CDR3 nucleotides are TGTGCCAGCAGTTTCGCGTCAGGGACTGGAAACACCATATATTTT.

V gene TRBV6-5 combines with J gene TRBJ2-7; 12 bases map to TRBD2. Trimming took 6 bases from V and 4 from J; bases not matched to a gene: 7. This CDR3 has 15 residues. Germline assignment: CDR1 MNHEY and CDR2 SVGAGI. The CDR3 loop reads CASRRTSGMGYEQYF. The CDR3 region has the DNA TGTGCCAGCAGAAGGACTAGCGGGATGGGGTACGAGCAGTACTTC.

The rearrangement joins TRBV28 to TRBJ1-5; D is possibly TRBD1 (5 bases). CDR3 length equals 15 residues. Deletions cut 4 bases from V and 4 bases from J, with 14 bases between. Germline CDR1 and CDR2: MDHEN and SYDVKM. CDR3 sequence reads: CASSSTQGANQPQHF. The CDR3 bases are TGTGCCAGCAGTTCGACTCAGGGTGCTAATCAGCCCCAGCATTTT.

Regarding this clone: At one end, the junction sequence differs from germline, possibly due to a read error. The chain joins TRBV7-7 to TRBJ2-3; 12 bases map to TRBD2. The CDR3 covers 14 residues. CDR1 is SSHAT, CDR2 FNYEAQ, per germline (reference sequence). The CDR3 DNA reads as TGTGCTAGCAGCTGGGGGACTAGCGGGGATACGCAGTATTTT. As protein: CASSWGTSGDTQYF.

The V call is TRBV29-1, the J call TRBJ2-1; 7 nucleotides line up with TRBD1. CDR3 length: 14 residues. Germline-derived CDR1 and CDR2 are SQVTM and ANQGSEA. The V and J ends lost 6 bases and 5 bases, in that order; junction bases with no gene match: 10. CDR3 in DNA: TGCAGCGTGGGAACTCGGGACAGTCACAATGAGCAGTTCTTC. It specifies CSVGTRDSHNEQFF.

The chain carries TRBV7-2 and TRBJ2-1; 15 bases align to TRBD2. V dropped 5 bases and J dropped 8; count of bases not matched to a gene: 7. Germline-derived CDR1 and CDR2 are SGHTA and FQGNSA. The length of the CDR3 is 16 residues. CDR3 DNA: TGTGCCAGCAGCGCGAGGACTAGCGGGAGGGCCTATGAGCAGTTCTTC. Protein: CASSARTSGRAYEQFF.

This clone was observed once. CDR3 loop: CATSLGGRRDEQFF. The CDR3 DNA is TGTGCCACCTCCCTTGGCGGGAGGAGGGATGAGCAGTTCTTC. The chain combines TRBV10-3 with TRBJ2-1; 8 bases agree with TRBD2. V was pared by 10 bases and J by 8 bases, with 13 bases of the junction left unmatched. Germline CDR1 and CDR2: ENHRY and SYGVKD. The CDR3 is made up of 14 amino acids.

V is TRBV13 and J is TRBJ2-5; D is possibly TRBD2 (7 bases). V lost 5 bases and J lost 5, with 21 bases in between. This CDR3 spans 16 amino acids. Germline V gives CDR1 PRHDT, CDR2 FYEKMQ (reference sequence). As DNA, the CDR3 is TGTGCCAGCAGCCGGACAAGCGGGAAAGGGGGGGAGACCCAGTACTTC. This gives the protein CASSRTSGKGGETQYF.

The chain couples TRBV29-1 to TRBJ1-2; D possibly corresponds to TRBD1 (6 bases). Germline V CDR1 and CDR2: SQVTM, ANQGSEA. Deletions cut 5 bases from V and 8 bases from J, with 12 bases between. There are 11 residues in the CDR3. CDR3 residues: CSVYNRVGYTF. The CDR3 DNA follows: TGCAGCGTTTATAACAGGGTAGGCTACACCTTC.

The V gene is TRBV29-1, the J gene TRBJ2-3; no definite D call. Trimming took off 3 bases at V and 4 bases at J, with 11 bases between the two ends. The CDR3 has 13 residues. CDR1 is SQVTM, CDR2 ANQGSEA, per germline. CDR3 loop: CSVDLRGADTQYF. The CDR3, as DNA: TGCAGCGTTGATCTTAGAGGCGCAGATACGCAGTATTTT.

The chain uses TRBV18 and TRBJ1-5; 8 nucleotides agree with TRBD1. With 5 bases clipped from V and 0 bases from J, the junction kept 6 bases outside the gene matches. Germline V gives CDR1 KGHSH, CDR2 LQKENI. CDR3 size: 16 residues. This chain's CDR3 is CASSTDRGTSNQPQHF. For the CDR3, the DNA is TGTGCCAGCTCAACAGACAGGGGTACTAGCAATCAGCCCCAGCATTTT.

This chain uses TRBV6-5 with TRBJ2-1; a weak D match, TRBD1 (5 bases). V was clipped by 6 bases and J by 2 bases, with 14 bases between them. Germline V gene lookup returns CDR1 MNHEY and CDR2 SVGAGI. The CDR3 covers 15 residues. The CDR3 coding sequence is TGTGCCAGCAGCCCGAGCAGGGTCACCTACAATGAGCAGTTCTTC. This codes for CASSPSRVTYNEQFF.

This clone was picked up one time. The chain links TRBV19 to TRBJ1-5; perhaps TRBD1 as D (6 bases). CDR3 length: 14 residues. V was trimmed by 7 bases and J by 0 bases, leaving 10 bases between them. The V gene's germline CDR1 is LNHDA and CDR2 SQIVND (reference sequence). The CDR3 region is CASTAGDSNQPQHF. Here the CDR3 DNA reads TGTGCCAGTACAGCAGGGGATAGCAATCAGCCCCAGCATTTT.